Listed here are 21 T cell receptor beta chains from one sample, sequenced in a study of blood T cell repertoires in COVID-19 (dated by TCRdb to about 2020). The receptor library was made with the immunoSEQ multiplex PCR assay. Here the immuneACCESS table is served through TCRdb, limited to in-frame sequences with V and J called. Missing clones are a known gap in these copies; in checked studies unresolved V genes cover under half, and the rest lacks a known reason. This sample holds approximately 110,000 clones; around 90% were observed only once. The top ten constitute around 1.2% of the sample. The sequenced sample consisted of peripheral blood. All receptors come from a human donor in a cohort sampled during active COVID-19.

This clone showed up just a few times. J is TRBJ2-7 and V is TRBV5-4; the match to TRBD2 covers 9 bases. Germline V lookup: CDR1 SGHNT, CDR2 YYREEE (reference sequence). CDR3 length equals 13 residues. V lost 0 bases, J lost 7 bases, and 2 bases stayed unmatched. The CDR3 loop is CASSLDSGREQYF. The CDR3 nucleotides are TGTGCCAGCAGCTTGGATAGCGGGAGAGAGCAGTACTTC.

V is TRBV7-9 and J is TRBJ1-2; TRBD1 aligns across 10 bases. The J segment lost 4 bases and the V segment lost 4 bases, leaving 3 bases of the junction unmatched. The CDR3 sequence is 14 residues long. Germline lookup yields CDR1 SEHNR and CDR2 FQNEAQ (reference sequence). Here the CDR3 reads CASSSDRGVYGYTF. The CDR3 coding sequence is TGTGCCAGCAGCTCGGACAGGGGGGTCTATGGCTACACCTTC.

V is TRBV7-9 and J is TRBJ2-1; TRBD2 aligns across 11 bases. The V segment lost 3 bases and the J segment 7 bases; nucleotides outside the gene matches: 17. Germline V gene data show CDR1 as SEHNR and CDR2 as FQNEAQ (reference sequence). The CDR3 consists of 19 residues. The CDR3: CASSFTRLAGPGGPNEQFF. The CDR3 DNA follows: TGTGCCAGCAGCTTTACCCGACTAGCGGGACCCGGCGGGCCAAATGAGCAGTTCTTC.

This chain links TRBV6-2 or TRBV6-3 with TRBJ2-5; 9 bases are a match to TRBD1. This CDR3 region has 16 residues. Trimming cost V 2 bases and J 5 bases; bases outside gene matches: 9. The V gene's germline CDR1 is MNHEY and CDR2 SVGEGT. The CDR3 is CASSYTRDRVRETQYF. The CDR3 DNA reads as TGTGCCAGCAGTTACACCCGGGACAGGGTGAGGGAGACCCAGTACTTC.

V and J are TRBV9 and TRBJ2-7; weak D call: TRBD2 (5 bases). Germline assignment: CDR1 SGDLS and CDR2 YYNGEE. V gave up 0 bases and J gave up 1 base, with 14 bases separating them. This CDR3 region has 16 residues. CDR3 amino acids: CASSVGPASGSYEQYF. CDR3 nucleotides: TGTGCCAGCAGCGTAGGCCCAGCCTCGGGGTCCTACGAGCAGTACTTC.

V and J are TRBV14 and TRBJ2-5; possibly TRBD1 for D (5 bases). The V gene lost 0 bases and the J gene lost 2 bases, with 10 bases spanning the gap. Germline CDR1 SGHDN, CDR2 FVKESK. The CDR3 consists of 15 residues. This chain's CDR3 is CASSQEHRQQETQYF. The CDR3 region has the DNA TGTGCCAGCAGCCAAGAGCACAGGCAACAAGAGACCCAGTACTTC.

The V gene is TRBV4-1, the J gene TRBJ2-6; D gene ambiguous. The CDR3 length is 13 residues. V lost 4 bases, J lost 2 bases, and 3 bases lay in between. The V gene's germline CDR1 is MGHRA and CDR2 YSYEKL. CDR3 sequence (DNA): TGCGCCAGCAGCCCTGCTGGGGCCAACGTCCTGACTTTC. Protein product: CASSPAGANVLTF.

This sequence joins TRBV21-1 and TRBJ2-5; no DNA check was done on the table's D call, TRBD1. TRBV21-1 is labeled a pseudogene. The CDR3 has 20 amino acids. The CDR3 spells CASSKRGGQGVMGSQETQYF. The CDR3 coding sequence is TGTGCCAGCAGCAAAAGGGGGGGACAGGGAGTGATGGGTTCCCAAGAGACCCAGTACTTC.

The chain recombines TRBV28 with TRBJ1-5; 10 positions match TRBD1. Germline CDR1 is MDHEN and CDR2 is SYDVKM. The CDR3 spans 15 residues. V lost 6 bases to trimming and J lost 6 bases; unmatched junction nucleotides: 8. The CDR3 DNA reads as TGTGCCAGCAGCGTCCGGGACAGGGGATTTCAGCCCCAGCATTTT. It specifies CASSVRDRGFQPQHF.

This clone was counted once. The chain has TRBV7-2 and TRBJ2-5; 12 nucleotides agree with TRBD2. Per germline, CDR1 SGHTA and CDR2 FQGNSA. V lost 1 base and J lost 3; bases outside the gene matches: 0. CDR3 length: 15 amino acids. The CDR3: CASSLGLAGEETQYF. The CDR3 coding sequence is TGTGCCAGCAGCTTAGGACTAGCGGGAGAAGAGACCCAGTACTTC.

The chain combines TRBV19 with TRBJ2-7; weak D call: TRBD1 (6 bases). V lost 11 bases to trimming and J lost 6 bases, with 20 bases between them. Germline CDR1 is LNHDA and CDR2 is SQIVND (reference sequence). The CDR3 spans 13 residues. CDR3 protein: CAGRGGSLCEQYF. In nucleotides, the CDR3 is TGTGCCGGCCGTGGGGGCTCTCTATGCGAGCAGTACTTC.

V and J are TRBV6-1 and TRBJ2-1; TRBD1 might be the D (6 bases). V shed 4 bases and J shed 0 bases, with 16 bases lying between them. This CDR3 contains 17 residues. Germline V gene lookup returns CDR1 MNHNS and CDR2 SASEGT. CDR3 in amino acids: CASSGGTPSSSYNEQFF. CDR3 bases: TGTGCCAGCAGTGGGGGGACACCTAGTAGCTCCTACAATGAGCAGTTCTTC.

This clone is a singleton in its sample. The V gene is TRBV5-1, the J gene TRBJ2-7; possible D gene TRBD1, 6 bases. V was trimmed by 4 bases and J by 2 bases, leaving 13 bases between them. CDR1 and CDR2 (germline): SGHRS, YFSETQ. CDR3 length: 14 residues. CDR3 sequence (DNA): TGCGCCAGCAGCCCCAGCCCAGGGGCCTACGAGCAGTACTTC. This gives the protein CASSPSPGAYEQYF.

The CDR3 protein is CASSPNLAGGGYEQYF. The CDR3, as DNA: TGTGCCAGCAGCCCCAATCTAGCGGGAGGAGGCTACGAGCAGTACTTC. J is TRBJ2-7 and V is TRBV5-4; 11 positions match TRBD2. The CDR3 extends over 16 amino acids. Looked up from germline, CDR1 is SGHNT and CDR2 is YYREEE (reference sequence). The V and J ends lost 4 bases and 3 bases, in that order; junction bases with no gene match: 9.

This chain links TRBV10-3 with TRBJ2-7; 8 nucleotides align to TRBD1. Trimming took 7 bases from V and 5 from J; bases not matched to a gene: 16. Germline loops: CDR1 ENHRY, CDR2 SYGVKD. CDR3 size: 16 residues. The CDR3 DNA reads TGTGCCATCAAACGTCGGGACGGGACAGGAGGCCACGAGCAGTACTTC. It encodes CAIKRRDGTGGHEQYF.

The V call is TRBV19, the J call TRBJ1-3; 9 bases agree with TRBD1. Germline lookup yields CDR1 LNHDA and CDR2 SQIVND (reference sequence). V shed 8 bases, J shed 3 bases, and the junction held 5 bases outside the gene matches. This CDR3 has 14 residues. CDR3 DNA sequence: TGTGCCAGTCAACAGGGGGCCGGTGGAAACACCATATATTTT. Translated: CASQQGAGGNTIYF.

The chain couples TRBV5-1 to TRBJ2-2, with D tentatively TRBD1 (6 bases). CDR1 SGHRS and CDR2 YFSETQ come from the germline V gene. The CDR3 length is 14 residues. Trimming cost V 5 bases and J 0 bases, with 8 bases left between them. CDR3 loop: CASRWTANTGELFF. The CDR3 DNA reads as TGCGCCAGCAGATGGACAGCGAACACCGGGGAGCTGTTTTTT.

This chain uses TRBV9 with TRBJ2-3; tentatively, D is TRBD2 (6 bases). Germline-derived CDR1 and CDR2 are SGDLS and YYNGEE. The V gene lost 0 bases and the J gene lost 8 bases, with 13 bases spanning the gap. This CDR3 spans 14 amino acids. CDR3 sequence: CASSVVGGRGTQYF. CDR3 coding DNA: TGTGCCAGCAGCGTAGTCGGGGGACGGGGTACGCAGTATTTT.

The chain combines TRBV5-1 with TRBJ2-3; 8 bases agree with TRBD2. The CDR3 extends over 16 amino acids. Losses at the gene ends were 4 bases for V and 2 bases for J; bases not matched to a gene: 9. Germline assignment: CDR1 SGHRS and CDR2 YFSETQ. The CDR3 spells CASSPLPSGPTDTQYF. The CDR3, as DNA: TGCGCCAGCAGCCCCCTCCCTAGCGGGCCCACAGATACGCAGTATTTT. The full variable domain, in which reference TRBV5-1 and TRBJ2-3 provide the parts outside the CDR3, is KAGVTQTPRYLIKTRGQQVTLSCSPISGHRSVSWYQQTPGQGLQFLFEYFSETQRNKGNFPGRFSGRQFSNSRSEMNVSTLELGDSALYLCASSPLPSGPTDTQYFGPGTRLTVL.

This sequence joins TRBV6-5 and TRBJ2-5; 9 nucleotides align to TRBD1. The V and J ends lost 2 bases and 4 bases, in that order; junction bases with no gene match: 8. The CDR3 loop spans 16 amino acids. Germline V lookup: CDR1 MNHEY, CDR2 SVGAGI. As DNA, the CDR3 is TGTGCCAGCAGTTACGGGCGGGACAGGGTTCGAGAGACCCAGTACTTC. Its protein product is CASSYGRDRVRETQYF.

The chain uses TRBV7-9 and TRBJ1-4; the match to TRBD1 covers 10 bases. The CDR3 extends over 14 amino acids. J gave up 7 bases and V 4 bases, and 3 bases lay outside the gene matches. The germline V gene has CDR1 SEHNR and CDR2 FQNEAQ (reference sequence). CDR3 coding DNA: TGTGCCAGCAGCTCCGGGACAGGGGCTGAAAAACTGTTTTTT. Translating it yields CASSSGTGAEKLFF.